This T cell receptor beta chain is from a study of OX40 agonist ivuxolimab in advanced cancers. Study-wide context: The group had a mean age of around 60 years, ranged from roughly 23 to 90, and was just under 85% male. Having had anti-PD-1, anti-PD-L1 or anti-CTLA-4 therapy before was allowed, and roughly 40% had some. Study results and limitations: With doses of 0.1-3.0 mg/kg, partial responders showed among the lowest clonal expansion. At 0.1 to 3.0 mg/kg, CD4+ and CD8+ blood T cells expanded clonally by week 6.

As regards this clone: The antigen is unknown.

Produced via immunoSEQ multiplex PCR; TCRdb's table is partial and in-frame only. Of around 65,000 clones listed, approximately 86% are singletons. The CDR3 is 12 residues long. The V end was cut by 0 bases, the J end by 5 bases, with 4 bases between. Looked up from germline, CDR1 is GTSNPN and CDR2 is SVGIG (reference sequence). The gene calls are TRBV30 and TRBJ1-4; D remains ambiguous. The source was CD4+ or CD8+ T cells sorted from blood, collected in a trial of the OX40 agonist ivuxolimab. This clonotype was obtained from an adult with an advanced solid tumor such as melanoma, head and neck, liver or kidney cancer. The CDR3 protein is CAWSVQNEKLFF. CDR3 sequence (DNA): TGTGCCTGGAGTGTACAGAATGAAAAACTGTTTTTT.